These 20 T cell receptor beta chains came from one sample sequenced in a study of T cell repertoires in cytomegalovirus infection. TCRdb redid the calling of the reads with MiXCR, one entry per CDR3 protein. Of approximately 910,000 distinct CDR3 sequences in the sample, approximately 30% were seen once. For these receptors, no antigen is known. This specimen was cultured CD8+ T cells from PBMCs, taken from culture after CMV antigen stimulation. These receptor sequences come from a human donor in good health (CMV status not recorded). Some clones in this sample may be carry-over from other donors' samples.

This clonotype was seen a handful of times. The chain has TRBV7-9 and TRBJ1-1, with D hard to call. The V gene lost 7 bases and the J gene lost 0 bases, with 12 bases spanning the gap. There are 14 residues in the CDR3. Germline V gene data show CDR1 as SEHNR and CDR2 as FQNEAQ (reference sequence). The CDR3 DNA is TGTGCCAGCACCCCACGGAGGCTGAACACTGAAGCTTTCTTT. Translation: CASTPRRLNTEAFF.

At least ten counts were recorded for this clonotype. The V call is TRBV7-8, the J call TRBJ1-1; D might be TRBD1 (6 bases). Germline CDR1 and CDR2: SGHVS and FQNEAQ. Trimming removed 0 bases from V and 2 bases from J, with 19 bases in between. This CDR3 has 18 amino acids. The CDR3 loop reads CASSLAVLVQGPNTEAFF. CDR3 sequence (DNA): TGTGCCAGCAGCTTAGCGGTATTGGTGCAGGGGCCCAACACTGAAGCTTTCTTT.

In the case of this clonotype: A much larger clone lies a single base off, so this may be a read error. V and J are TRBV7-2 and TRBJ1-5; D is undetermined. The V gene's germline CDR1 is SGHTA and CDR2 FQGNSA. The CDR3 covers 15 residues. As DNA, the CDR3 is TGTGTCAGCAGCTTAACCTCCGGGGGCAATCAGCCCCAGCATTTT. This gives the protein CVSSLTSGGNQPQHF.

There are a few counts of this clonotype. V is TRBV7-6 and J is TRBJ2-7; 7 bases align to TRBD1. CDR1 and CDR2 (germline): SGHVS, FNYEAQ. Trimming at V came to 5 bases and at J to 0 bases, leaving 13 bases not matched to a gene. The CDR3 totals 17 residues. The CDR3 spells CASSPSPGTDSSYEQYF. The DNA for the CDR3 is TGTGCCAGCAGCCCAAGCCCCGGGACAGATAGCTCCTACGAGCAGTACTTC.

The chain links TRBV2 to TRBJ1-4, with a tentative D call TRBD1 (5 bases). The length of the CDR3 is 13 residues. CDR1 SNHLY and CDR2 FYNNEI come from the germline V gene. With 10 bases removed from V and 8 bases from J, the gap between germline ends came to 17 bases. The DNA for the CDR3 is TGTGCCACATCGCGACAGTTTGGCGAAAAACTGTTTTTT. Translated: CATSRQFGEKLFF.

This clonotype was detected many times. The CDR3 region is CASSKGSNQPQHF. The CDR3 nucleotides read TGTGCCAGCAGCAAAGGTAGCAATCAGCCCCAGCATTTT. This chain links TRBV7-6 with TRBJ1-5; D gene uncertain. CDR1 is SGHVS and CDR2 is FNYEAQ in the germline V gene. Trimming shortened V by 5 bases and J by 0 bases, and 5 bases separated the two germline ends. The CDR3 extends over 13 amino acids.

The CDR3, as DNA: TGTGCCAGCAGGATGACAGGCGAAGCTAGCACAGATACGCAGTATTTT. Its translation: CASRMTGEASTDTQYF. The chain employs TRBV13 and TRBJ2-3, with D possibly matching TRBD1 (6 bases). This CDR3 contains 16 residues. Trimming shortened V by 6 bases and J by 0 bases, and 16 bases separated the two germline ends. Germline V CDR1 and CDR2: PRHDT, FYEKMQ (reference sequence). The full variable domain, in which reference TRBV13 and TRBJ2-3 provide the parts outside the CDR3, is AAGVIQSPRHLIKEKRETATLKCYPIPRHDTVYWYQQGPGQDPQFLISFYEKMQSDKGSIPDRFSAQQFSDYHSELNMSSLELGDSALYFCASRMTGEASTDTQYFGPGTRLTVL.

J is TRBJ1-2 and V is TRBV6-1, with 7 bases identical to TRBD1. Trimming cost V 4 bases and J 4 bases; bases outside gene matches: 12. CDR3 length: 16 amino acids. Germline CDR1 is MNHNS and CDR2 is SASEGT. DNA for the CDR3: TGTGCCAGCAGTGGGCTTGCCGCGGGACAGACCTATGGCTACACCTTC. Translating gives CASSGLAAGQTYGYTF.

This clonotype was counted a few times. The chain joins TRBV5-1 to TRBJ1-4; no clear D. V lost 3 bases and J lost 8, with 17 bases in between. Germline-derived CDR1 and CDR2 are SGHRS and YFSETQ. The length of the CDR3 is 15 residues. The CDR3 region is CASSSTDKVWEKLFF. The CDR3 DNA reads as TGCGCCAGCAGCTCCACCGACAAGGTTTGGGAAAAACTGTTTTTT.

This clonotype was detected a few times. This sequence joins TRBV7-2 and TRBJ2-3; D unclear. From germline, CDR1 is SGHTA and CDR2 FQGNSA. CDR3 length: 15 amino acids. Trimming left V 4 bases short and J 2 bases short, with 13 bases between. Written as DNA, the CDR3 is TGTGCCAGCAGCTACGCTAGGGCCATCACAGATACGCAGTATTTT. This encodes CASSYARAITDTQYF.

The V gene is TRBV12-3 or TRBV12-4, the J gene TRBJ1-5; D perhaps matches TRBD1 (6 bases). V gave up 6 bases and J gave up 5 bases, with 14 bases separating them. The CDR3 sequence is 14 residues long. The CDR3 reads CASSPGDFHQPQHF. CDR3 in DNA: TGTGCCAGCAGCCCAGGGGATTTCCATCAGCCCCAGCATTTT.

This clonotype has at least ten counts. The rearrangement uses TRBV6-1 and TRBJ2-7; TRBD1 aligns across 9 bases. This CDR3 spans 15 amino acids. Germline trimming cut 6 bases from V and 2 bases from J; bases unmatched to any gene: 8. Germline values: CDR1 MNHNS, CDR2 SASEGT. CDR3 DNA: TGTGCCAGCAGAGTGGGGACAGGGAAAACCTACGAGCAGTACTTC. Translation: CASRVGTGKTYEQYF.

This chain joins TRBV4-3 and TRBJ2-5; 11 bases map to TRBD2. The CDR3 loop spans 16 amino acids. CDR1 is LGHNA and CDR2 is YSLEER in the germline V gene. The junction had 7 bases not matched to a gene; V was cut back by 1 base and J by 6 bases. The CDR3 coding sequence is TGCGCCAGCAGCCAAGCGACTAGCGGGGTCCAGAAGACCCAGTACTTC. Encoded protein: CASSQATSGVQKTQYF.

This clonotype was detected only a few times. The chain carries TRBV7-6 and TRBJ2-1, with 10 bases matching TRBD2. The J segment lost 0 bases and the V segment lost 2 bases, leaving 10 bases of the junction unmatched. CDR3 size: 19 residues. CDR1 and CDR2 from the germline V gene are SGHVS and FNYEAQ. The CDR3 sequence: CASSLRRTTSGVSYNEQFF. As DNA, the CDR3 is TGTGCCAGCAGCTTACGACGAACTACTAGCGGGGTCTCCTACAATGAGCAGTTCTTC.

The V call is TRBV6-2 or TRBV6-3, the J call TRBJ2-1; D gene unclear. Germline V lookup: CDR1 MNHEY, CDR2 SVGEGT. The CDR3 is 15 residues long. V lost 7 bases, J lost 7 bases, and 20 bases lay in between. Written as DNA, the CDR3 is TGTGCCAGCATCACGCGCAGTGGGCCTGGGAATGAGCAGTTCTTC. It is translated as CASITRSGPGNEQFF.

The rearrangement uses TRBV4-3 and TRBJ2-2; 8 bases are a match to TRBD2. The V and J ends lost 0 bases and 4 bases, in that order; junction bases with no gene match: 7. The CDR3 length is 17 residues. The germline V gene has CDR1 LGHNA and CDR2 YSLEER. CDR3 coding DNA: TGCGCCAGCAGCCAAGAAGGGACTAGAGGTGGCACCGGGGAGCTGTTTTTT. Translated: CASSQEGTRGGTGELFF.

CDR3 loop: CASSSTGVEPAFF. CDR3 in DNA: TGTGCCAGCAGCTCGACAGGGGTGGAGCCCGCTTTCTTT. The chain has TRBV7-9 and TRBJ1-1, with 8 bases lining up with TRBD1. The CDR3 extends over 13 amino acids. The V gene end was trimmed by 4 bases and the J gene end by 11 bases; junction bases not matched to a gene: 9. Germline CDR1 is SEHNR and CDR2 is FQNEAQ (reference sequence).

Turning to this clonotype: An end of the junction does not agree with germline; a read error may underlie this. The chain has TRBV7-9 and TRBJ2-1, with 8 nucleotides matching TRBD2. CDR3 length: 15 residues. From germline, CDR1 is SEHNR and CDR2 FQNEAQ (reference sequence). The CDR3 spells CASSLALAVEGEQFF. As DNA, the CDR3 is TGTGCCAGCAGCCTAGCACTAGCGGTGGAGGGTGAGCAGTTCTTC.

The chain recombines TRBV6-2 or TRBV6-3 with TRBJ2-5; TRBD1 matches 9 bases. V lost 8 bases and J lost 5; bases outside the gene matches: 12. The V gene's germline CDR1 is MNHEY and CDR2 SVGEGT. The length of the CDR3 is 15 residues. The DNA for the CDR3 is TGTGCCAGCGGAAAGGGACAGGGTCCTCGGGAGACCCAGTACTTC. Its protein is CASGKGQGPRETQYF.

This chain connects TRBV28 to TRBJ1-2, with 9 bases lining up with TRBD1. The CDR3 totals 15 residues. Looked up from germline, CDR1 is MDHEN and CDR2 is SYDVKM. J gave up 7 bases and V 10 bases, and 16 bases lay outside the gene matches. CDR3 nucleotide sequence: TGTGCCACCCCAATATCCGGGACAGGGACGTCTGGCTACACCTTC. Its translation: CATPISGTGTSGYTF.